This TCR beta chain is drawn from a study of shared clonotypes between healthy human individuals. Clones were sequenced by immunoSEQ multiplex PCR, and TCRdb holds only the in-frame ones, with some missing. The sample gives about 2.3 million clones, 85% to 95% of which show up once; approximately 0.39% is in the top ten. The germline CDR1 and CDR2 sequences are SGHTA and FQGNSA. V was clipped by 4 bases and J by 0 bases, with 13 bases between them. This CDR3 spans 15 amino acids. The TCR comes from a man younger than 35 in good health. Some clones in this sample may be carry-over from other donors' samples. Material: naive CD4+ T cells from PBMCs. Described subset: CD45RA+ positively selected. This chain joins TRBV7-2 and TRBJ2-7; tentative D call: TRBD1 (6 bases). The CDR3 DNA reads TGTGCCAGCAGCTCCTGGGACATAGGCTCCTACGAGCAGTACTTC. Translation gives CASSSWDIGSYEQYF.